This T cell receptor (beta chain) was sequenced in a study of blood T cell repertoires in COVID-19. The V gene's germline CDR1 is LNHDA and CDR2 SQIVND (reference sequence). The CDR3 consists of 15 residues. V lost 5 bases to trimming and J lost 5 bases, with 18 bases between them. Original processing notes: Reference gene primers were amplified, and this amplification served to estimate nucleated cell counts. Profiling relied on immunoSEQ multiplex PCR, and the TCRdb table lists in-frame clones only, not all of them. From that table come the V and J calls and clone size; the DNA was used to work out D and trimming. The sample records 200,000 to 300,000 clones, 85% to 90% being singletons.

This rearrangement joins TRBV19 to TRBJ1-2; a weak D match, TRBD1 (6 bases). The sequence was collected from a woman in her fifties or sixties with COVID-19, enrolled during active disease. Source material: peripheral blood. In nucleotides, the CDR3 is TGTGCCAGTAGTGCAAGCGGGACAACTGATTATGGCTACACCTTC. It encodes CASSASGTTDYGYTF.